This TCR beta chain was sequenced for a study of Ad26.COV2.S vaccination and SARS-CoV-2 variants. V lost 2 bases to trimming and J lost 2 bases, with 10 bases between them. CDR1 is MNHNY, CDR2 SVGAGI, per germline (reference sequence). The CDR3 loop spans 14 amino acids. The repertoire was sequenced with immunoSEQ multiplex PCR; TCRdb's copy has only in-frame clones and lacks some. The profile shows roughly 460,000 clones, about nine tenths of them singletons. Described treatment: 15 to 20 received Ad26.COV2.S at low or high dose, single or two shots; 5 received placebo; per-sample allocation not given. Day 63 after the first vaccine or placebo injection was the time point for sampling.

The source material was peripheral blood, sampled in a trial of Ad26.COV2.S vaccine versus placebo. The clonotype originates from a person between 18 and 60 years old who received the Ad26.COV2.S COVID-19 vaccine or a placebo. V and J are TRBV6-6 and TRBJ2-7, with D perhaps TRBD1 (5 bases). The CDR3 DNA follows: TGTGCCAGCAGTTACGGGGCGGATCCCTACGAGCAGTACTTC. Protein: CASSYGADPYEQYF.